Following are 19 T cell receptor beta chains from one sample sequenced in a study of cytomegalovirus exposure and HLA in healthy donors. The study ran its PCR with 60 Vbeta and 13 Jbeta primers. The repertoire was sequenced with immunoSEQ multiplex PCR; TCRdb's copy has only in-frame clones and lacks some. Among 95,000 to 110,000 clones listed, around 80% were seen once. Sequencing was performed on PBMCs. These receptors were collected from a man aged 30 to 45 in good health and CMV-seropositive.

This clone was seen a few times. This chain connects TRBV5-8 to TRBJ2-1, with D possibly being TRBD2 (6 bases). CDR1 is SGHTS, CDR2 YDEGEE, per germline. Trimming took 5 bases from V and 6 from J, leaving 9 bases between them. The CDR3 covers 12 residues. The CDR3 spells CASRRDSNEQFF. CDR3 bases: TGTGCCAGCAGACGGGACTCCAATGAGCAGTTCTTC.

This clone was found a few times. The J gene is TRBJ2-3, the V gene TRBV9, with TRBD2 as a possible D gene (6 bases). The CDR3 spans 16 residues. Germline values: CDR1 SGDLS, CDR2 YYNGEE. V was cut by 0 bases and J by 0 bases, with 11 bases left in between. The CDR3 coding sequence is TGTGCCAGCAGCGTAGGGTCACGGGGGAGCACAGATACGCAGTATTTT. The encoded protein is CASSVGSRGSTDTQYF.

This chain joins TRBV12-5 and TRBJ1-2, with D unresolved. Germline V CDR1 and CDR2: LGHNT, FRNRAP. V dropped 2 bases and J dropped 1 base, with 5 bases sitting between them. The CDR3 runs 13 residues. The CDR3 sequence: CASGLSHNYGYTF. CDR3 DNA sequence: TGTGCTAGTGGTTTGAGCCATAACTATGGCTACACCTTC.

The V and J genes are TRBV2 and TRBJ2-7; the match to TRBD1 covers 8 bases. Germline-derived CDR1 and CDR2 are SNHLY and FYNNEI. This CDR3 is 14 amino acids long. V lost 3 bases and J lost 4; bases outside the gene matches: 5. This CDR3 is CASSDRGRMYEQYF. In DNA, the CDR3 is TGTGCCAGCAGTGACAGGGGGCGTATGTACGAGCAGTACTTC.

The chain uses TRBV11-2 and TRBJ2-7, with 7 bases identical to TRBD1. Germline V gives CDR1 SGHAT, CDR2 FQNNGV. The CDR3 consists of 15 residues. V was pared by 5 bases and J by 4 bases, with 11 bases of the junction left unmatched. The CDR3 loop is CASSPLTGQIYEQYF. The CDR3 bases are TGTGCCAGCAGCCCTCTAACGGGACAGATATACGAGCAGTACTTC.

The chain links TRBV21-1 to TRBJ1-2; the table's D call, TRBD1, has no DNA check behind it. TRBV21-1 is listed as a pseudogene. The CDR3 is 15 residues long. CDR3 amino acids: CASSTQQAYLNGYTF. CDR3 coding DNA: TGTGCCAGCAGCACTCAACAGGCTTACCTTAATGGCTACACCTTC.

The chain recombines TRBV19 with TRBJ2-1, with 9 bases aligning to TRBD2. CDR1 and CDR2 from the germline V gene are LNHDA and SQIVND (reference sequence). CDR3 size: 16 residues. V was clipped by 6 bases and J by 9 bases; unmatched bases: 15. The CDR3 loop is CASSLTGGGAWGEQFF. The CDR3 coding sequence is TGTGCCAGTAGCCTCACCGGCGGGGGGGCTTGGGGTGAGCAGTTCTTC. The full variable domain, its missing parts supplied by reference TRBV19 and TRBJ2-1, is DGGITQSPKYLFRKEGQNVTLSCEQNLNHDAMYWYRQDPGQGLRLIYYSQIVNDFQKGDIAEGYSVSREKKESFPLTVTSAQKNPTAFYLCASSLTGGGAWGEQFFGPGTRLTVL.

The CDR3 DNA reads as TGCGCCAGCAGCTTAGAGAGTGGAGGGCGAGGGGCCAACGTCCTGACTTTC. Its protein is CASSLESGGRGANVLTF. The chain recombines TRBV5-1 with TRBJ2-6, with D perhaps matching TRBD2 (6 bases). The CDR3 contains 17 residues. Germline lookup yields CDR1 SGHRS and CDR2 YFSETQ. V was pared by 2 bases and J by 4 bases, with 16 bases between. The full variable domain, its missing parts supplied by reference TRBV5-1 and TRBJ2-6, is KAGVTQTPRYLIKTRGQQVTLSCSPISGHRSVSWYQQTPGQGLQFLFEYFSETQRNKGNFPGRFSGRQFSNSRSEMNVSTLELGDSALYLCASSLESGGRGANVLTFGAGSRLTVL.

The rearrangement uses TRBV4-1 and TRBJ1-1, with 9 bases that match TRBD1. The germline CDR1 and CDR2 sequences are MGHRA and YSYEKL. The CDR3 is 15 amino acids. After removal of 5 bases from V and 2 bases from J, the junction contained 6 bases not matched to a gene. CDR3: CASSYGTGTNTEAFF. The CDR3 coding sequence is TGCGCCAGCAGCTACGGGACAGGGACTAACACTGAAGCTTTCTTT.

The V and J genes are TRBV5-1 and TRBJ2-5, with D unclear. V gave up 0 bases and J gave up 4 bases, with 16 bases separating them. Germline CDR1 is SGHRS and CDR2 is YFSETQ. The CDR3 length is 16 residues. CDR3 sequence reads: CASSLAQPSTGETQYF. DNA of the CDR3: TGCGCCAGCAGCTTGGCCCAACCCTCTACGGGAGAGACCCAGTACTTC.

This chain joins TRBV18 and TRBJ2-7, with D possibly being TRBD2 (6 bases). The ends were cut back, 3 bases at V and 6 bases at J, with 12 bases in the middle. Germline CDR1 KGHSH, CDR2 LQKENI. The CDR3 has 13 amino acids. CDR3 protein: CASSPTSAFEQYF. In DNA, the CDR3 is TGTGCCAGCTCACCGACTAGTGCATTCGAGCAGTACTTC.

V usage is TRBV15 and J usage is TRBJ1-2, with a possible D match to TRBD1 (5 bases). Trimming pared 3 bases from V and 8 bases from J, leaving 19 bases between. Germline CDR1 and CDR2: LNHNV and YYDKDF (reference sequence). The CDR3 contains 15 residues. CDR3 loop: CATSSSPIMGRGYTF. CDR3 coding DNA: TGTGCCACCAGCAGCTCCCCCATAATGGGGCGCGGCTACACCTTC.

This sequence joins TRBV7-5 and TRBJ2-7; TRBD2, the table's D call, was not compared with the DNA. TRBV7-5 is designated a pseudogene. CDR3 size: 11 residues. This chain's CDR3 is CARSPPSEQYF. In DNA form, the CDR3 reads TGTGCCAGAAGCCCTCCTAGCGAGCAGTACTTC.

The rearrangement uses TRBV4-1 and TRBJ2-2, with D possibly matching TRBD1 (5 bases). CDR1 and CDR2 from the germline V gene are MGHRA and YSYEKL. The CDR3 length is 17 residues. V was clipped by 3 bases and J by 2 bases, with 16 bases between them. This CDR3 reads CASSQGPRVYNTGELFF. CDR3 DNA sequence: TGCGCCAGCAGCCAGGGTCCCAGGGTATACAACACCGGGGAGCTGTTTTTT.

The J gene is TRBJ1-1, the V gene TRBV9, with 10 bases matching TRBD1. This CDR3 region has 17 residues. With 0 bases clipped from V and 0 bases from J, the junction kept 5 bases outside the gene matches. CDR1 and CDR2 from the germline V gene are SGDLS and YYNGEE. The CDR3 protein is CASSVVTGGAMNTEAFF. The CDR3 DNA follows: TGTGCCAGCAGCGTAGTGACAGGGGGCGCGATGAACACTGAAGCTTTCTTT.

This rearrangement joins TRBV11-3 to TRBJ1-1, with D uncertain. V lost 3 bases and J lost 3, with 5 bases in between. Germline V gene lookup returns CDR1 SGHNT and CDR2 YENEEA. The CDR3 covers 12 residues. The CDR3 protein is CASSFRDTEAFF. DNA of the CDR3: TGTGCCAGCAGCTTTCGAGACACTGAAGCTTTCTTT.

Only one count was recorded for this clone. This chain connects TRBV2 to TRBJ1-2; 8 bases are a match to TRBD1. Germline lookup yields CDR1 SNHLY and CDR2 FYNNEI. The CDR3 totals 15 residues. The V gene end was trimmed by 4 bases and the J gene end by 4 bases; junction bases not matched to a gene: 8. CDR3 nucleotide sequence: TGTGCCAGCAGTGTAGGACAGGGAGTAGGCTATGGCTACACCTTC. Amino acid sequence: CASSVGQGVGYGYTF.

The V and J genes are TRBV14 and TRBJ1-2; D not certain. Germline V gives CDR1 SGHDN, CDR2 FVKESK. The CDR3 consists of 16 residues. The V gene lost 0 bases and the J gene lost 4 bases, with 15 bases spanning the gap. The CDR3: CASSQDLQRQTYGYTF. CDR3 nucleotide sequence: TGTGCCAGCAGCCAAGATCTCCAGCGTCAAACCTATGGCTACACCTTC.

J is TRBJ2-1 and V is TRBV5-1; 14 nucleotides align to TRBD2. The V gene end was trimmed by 2 bases and the J gene end by 8 bases; junction bases not matched to a gene: 6. The CDR3 is 16 residues long. Germline CDR1 SGHRS, CDR2 YFSETQ. The chain's CDR3 is CASSLGTSGGVDEQFF. The CDR3 region has the DNA TGCGCCAGCAGCTTAGGGACTAGCGGGGGCGTGGATGAGCAGTTCTTC.